The rows below give T cell receptor beta chains drawn from one sample of a study of identical twins. TCRdb analysed the 5' RACE reads with MiXCR anew, one entry per CDR3 protein. The sample records roughly 690,000 distinct CDR3 sequences, 21% being singletons. The same data also went into a second study, on T cells expressing NK-cell markers.

Sequencing input: PBMCs. The receptor set was obtained from a woman aged 18-29 years in good health. Both conserved end residues are part of each CDR3. Each record gives: CDR3 DNA, CDR3 protein, clone size, D gene, V gene, J gene. The D gene is left open where the match is weak. Part of the rows lack a size; the others show once, few, many or a class for expanded clones.

TGCGCCAGCAGCTTGTCTACTCGGTCCTATAATTCACCCCTCCACTTT	CASSLSTRSYNSPLHF	NA	NA	TRBV5-1	TRBJ1-6
TGTGCCATCAGTGAGTCGCAAGCGGGGGGCCCCCTGCTGTTCTTC	CAISESQAGGPLLFF	NA	TRBD2	TRBV10-3	TRBJ2-1
TGTGCCGGACAGAAGAGGGATCAAGTCACAGATACGCAGTATTTT	CAGQKRDQVTDTQYF	NA	NA	TRBV7-9	TRBJ2-3
TGTGCCAGCAGCTCAAACTTCCGCCCAACAGCTTTCTTT	CASSSNFRPTAFF	few	NA	TRBV6-1	TRBJ1-1
TGCAGTGCTAGGGTGGGGGGGGCTGGAGAGACCCAGTACTTC	CSARVGGAGETQYF	few	NA	TRBV20-1	TRBJ2-5
TGTGCCAGCAGCTTTTCCCTGGGGCAGAGCTCTAGCACAGATACGCAGTATTTT	CASSFSLGQSSSTDTQYF	NA	NA	TRBV11-2	TRBJ2-3
TGTGCCAGCAAGGAGAGGGAGACAGGGATATACGAGCAGTACTTC	CASKERETGIYEQYF	few	TRBD1	TRBV27	TRBJ2-7
TGCAGTGCGATCAGCGGGGGGCGCTACAATGAGCAGTTCTTC	CSAISGGRYNEQFF	NA	TRBD2	TRBV20-1	TRBJ2-1
TGTAGAACAGGGATAGCTAACTATGGCTACACCTTC	CRTGIANYGYTF	few	NA	TRBV28	TRBJ1-2
TGTGCCAGCAGCTCTGGGACTAGATATACCCCCGAGCAGTTCTTC	CASSSGTRYTPEQFF	NA	TRBD2	TRBV11-1	TRBJ2-1
TGTGCCAGCATCGGAAGACTGGGGCCCACTGAAGCTTTCTTT	CASIGRLGPTEAFF	NA	NA	TRBV6-1	TRBJ1-1
TGTGCCAGCAGTCCGCGGACAGGGTTGGGGTGGACTGAAGCTTTCTTT	CASSPRTGLGWTEAFF	many	TRBD1	TRBV6-1	TRBJ1-1
TGTGCCAGTGCGGGGGGAGATACGCAGTATTTT	CASAGGDTQYF	few	TRBD2	TRBV19	TRBJ2-3
TGTGCCAGCAGTCTGTTGGGCGGCCCAGGGCAGTTCTTC	CASSLLGGPGQFF	NA	NA	TRBV4-2	TRBJ2-1